This T cell receptor beta chain was sequenced in a study of blood T cell repertoires in COVID-19 (dated by TCRdb to the early 2020s). For context, the study as a whole: Collaborator samples came from the United States, Italy and Spain and covered acute and convalescent phases of COVID-19. The material from the prospective study consisted of cDNA or gDNA derived from T cells, B-cell-depleted T cells, or PBMCs. Deeply sampled blood TCRbeta repertoires from subjects exposed to, actively infected with, or recovered from COVID-19 were included in the dataset. The repertoires were released in a freely available public database meant as a resource for research on the immune response to SARS-CoV-2. The samples were drawn from the first 160 participants of the ongoing ImmuneRACE study and from 1,254 subjects provided by 6 global collaborators. A de-identified subject ID, COVID-19 status, age in years and sex were almost always included in the sample metadata. HLA class I and class II types, where available, came from metadata supplied by the sample provider rather than from assay-based typing.

One collaborating source in Seattle enrolled patients while the patients were actively infected and followed the patients over time throughout the course of disease. The collaborating institutions used their own protocols to collect whole blood in K2EDTA tubes. Collaborator samples were shipped for TCRbeta analysis as frozen whole blood, isolated PBMCs, or DNA extracted from either sample type. After removal of 0 bases from V and 6 bases from J, the junction retains 10 bases not matched to a gene. Its CDR3 holds 17 amino acids, cysteine through phenylalanine. Only CDR3 DNA is held: 51 bases, read in frame from base 1. Based on the germline V gene, the CDR1 and CDR2 sequences are MNHEY and SVGEGT. TCRbeta CDR3 regions were amplified from genomic DNA using the immunoSEQ Assay, a bias-controlled multiplex PCR. The original methods were these. The number of nucleated cells in each sample was estimated by amplification of reference gene primers within the assay. Sequence reads were collapsed and filtered to measure the absolute abundance of every unique TCRbeta CDR3 rearrangement. For each sample, productive Simpson clonality was calculated as the square root of Simpson's diversity index across productive rearrangements. TCRdb obtained this table from immuneACCESS and retained in-frame rearrangements with V and J assigned. These tables miss some clones; where compared with another copy, unresolved V genes account for less than half of the shortfall, and the remainder is unexplained. V and J calls plus clone size are reproduced from that table; the DNA served to infer D and trimming. In all, the sample holds some 87,000 clones, and over 85% of those were seen once. Of the sample, around 3.9% falls within the top ten clones.

Note on this clone: Its antigen is not yet known. Base qualities were left out, and no much larger clone turns up one base away.

The study at large found these results: How much clinical and demographic metadata was included differed by source and by participant, and the metadata was provided uncurated.

The material sequenced was peripheral blood. This clonotype was obtained from a human donor with COVID-19, enrolled during active disease. The donor label of this sample is uncertain. The rearranged segments are TRBV6-2 or TRBV6-3 and TRBJ1-2, and TRBD1 aligns with 10 junction nucleotides. Read as DNA, the sequence is TGTGCCAGCAGTTACTCGATGATAGGCGGGACAGGGGATGGCTACACCTTC. Translated, this is CASSYSMIGGTGDGYTF.